This T cell receptor beta chain was obtained from a study of early T cells in non-severe SARS-CoV-2 infection. Looking at the study overall: Chains stayed unpaired after sequencing of bulk RNA from unsorted whole blood. Study-wide findings and caveats: Reliance on VDJdb matching favored anti-spike CD8 responses; private and CD4 specificities were missed.

This clonotype has at least ten counts. What it binds is unknown. Unique molecular identifiers tagged individual cDNA molecules. One entry per CDR3 protein, called by TCRdb with MiXCR from the 5' RACE reads. The table lists roughly 34,000 distinct CDR3 sequences, around 4.5% of them singletons. Material for sequencing was whole blood. The receptor was derived from an adult who was a healthcare worker with PCR-confirmed SARS-CoV-2 infection or an uninfected control (not recorded which).

CDR3 in DNA: TGCAGCGCTGGGCCCATGGGTGGGCTAAGTTCACCCCTCCACTTT. Encoded protein: CSAGPMGGLSSPLHF. The chain carries TRBV29-1 and TRBJ1-6; unclear D gene. V lost 7 bases, J lost 9 bases, and 22 bases lay in between. The germline V gene has CDR1 SQVTM and CDR2 ANQGSEA. This CDR3 contains 15 residues.